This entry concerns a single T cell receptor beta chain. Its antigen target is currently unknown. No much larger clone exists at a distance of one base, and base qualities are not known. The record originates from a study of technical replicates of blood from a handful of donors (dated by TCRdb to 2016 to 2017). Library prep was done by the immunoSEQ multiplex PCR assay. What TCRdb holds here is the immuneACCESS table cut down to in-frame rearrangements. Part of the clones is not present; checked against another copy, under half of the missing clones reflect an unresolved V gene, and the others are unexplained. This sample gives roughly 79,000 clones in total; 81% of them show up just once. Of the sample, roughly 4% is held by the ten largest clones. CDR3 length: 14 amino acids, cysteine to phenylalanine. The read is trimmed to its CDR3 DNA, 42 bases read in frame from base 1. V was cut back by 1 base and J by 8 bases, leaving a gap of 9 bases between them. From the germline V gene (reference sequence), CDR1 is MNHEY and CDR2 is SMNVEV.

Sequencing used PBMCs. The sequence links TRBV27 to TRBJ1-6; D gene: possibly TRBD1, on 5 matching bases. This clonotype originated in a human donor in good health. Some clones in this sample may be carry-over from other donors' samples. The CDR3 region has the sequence CASSLLGPDSPLHF. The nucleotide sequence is TGTGCCAGCAGTTTATTGGGGCCGGATTCACCCCTCCACTTT.